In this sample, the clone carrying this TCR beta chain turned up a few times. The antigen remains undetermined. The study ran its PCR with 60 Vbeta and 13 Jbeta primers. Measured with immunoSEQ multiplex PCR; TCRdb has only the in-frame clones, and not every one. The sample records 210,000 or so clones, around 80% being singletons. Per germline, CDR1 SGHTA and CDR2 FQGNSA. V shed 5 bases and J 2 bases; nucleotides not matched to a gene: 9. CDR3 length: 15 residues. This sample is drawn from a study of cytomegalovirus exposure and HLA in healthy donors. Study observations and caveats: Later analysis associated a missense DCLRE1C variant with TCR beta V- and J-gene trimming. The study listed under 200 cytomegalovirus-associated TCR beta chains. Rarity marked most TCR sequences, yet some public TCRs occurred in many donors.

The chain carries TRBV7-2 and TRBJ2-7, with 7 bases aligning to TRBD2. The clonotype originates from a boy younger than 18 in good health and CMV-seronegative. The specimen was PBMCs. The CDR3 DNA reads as TGTGCCAGCAGCATTCGGACTAGGGCAGCCTACGAGCAGTACTTC. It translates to CASSIRTRAAYEQYF. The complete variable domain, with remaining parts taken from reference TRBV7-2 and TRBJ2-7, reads GAGVSQSPSNKVTEKGKDVELRCDPISGHTALYWYRQSLGQGLEFLIYFQGNSAPDKSGLPSDRFSAERTGGSVSTLTIQRTQQEDSAVYLCASSIRTRAAYEQYFGPGTRLTVT.